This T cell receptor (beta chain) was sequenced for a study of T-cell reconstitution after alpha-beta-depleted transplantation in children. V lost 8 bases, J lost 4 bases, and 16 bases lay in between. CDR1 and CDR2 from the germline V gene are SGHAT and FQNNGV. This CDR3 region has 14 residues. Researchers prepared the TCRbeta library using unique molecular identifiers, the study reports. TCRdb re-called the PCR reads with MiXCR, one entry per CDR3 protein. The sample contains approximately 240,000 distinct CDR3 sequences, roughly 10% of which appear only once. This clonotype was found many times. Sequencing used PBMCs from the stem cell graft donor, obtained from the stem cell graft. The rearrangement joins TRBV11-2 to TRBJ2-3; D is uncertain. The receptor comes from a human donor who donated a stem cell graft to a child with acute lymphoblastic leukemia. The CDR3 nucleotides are TGTGCCAGCCGGACGTTAGTATCGGCAGATACGCAGTATTTT. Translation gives CASRTLVSADTQYF.